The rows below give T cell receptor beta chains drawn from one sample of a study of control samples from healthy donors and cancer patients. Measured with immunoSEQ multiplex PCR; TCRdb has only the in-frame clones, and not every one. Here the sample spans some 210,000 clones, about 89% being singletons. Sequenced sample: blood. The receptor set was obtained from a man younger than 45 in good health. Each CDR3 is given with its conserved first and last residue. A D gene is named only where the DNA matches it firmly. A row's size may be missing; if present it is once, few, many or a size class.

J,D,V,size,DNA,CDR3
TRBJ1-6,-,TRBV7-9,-,TGTGCCAGCAGCGGGTCTACTGGGGATAATTCACCCCTCCACTTT,CASSGSTGDNSPLHF
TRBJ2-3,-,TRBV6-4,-,TGTGCCAGCAGTGACTCTGGAGATACGCAGTATTTT,CASSDSGDTQYF
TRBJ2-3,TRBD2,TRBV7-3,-,TGTGCCAGCAGCTTAGTTGGGACTAGCGGGGTTCGCACAGATACGCAGTATTTT,CASSLVGTSGVRTDTQYF
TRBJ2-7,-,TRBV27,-,TGTGCCAGCAGTTTCGGCCTCGAGTACGAGCAGTACTTC,CASSFGLEYEQYF
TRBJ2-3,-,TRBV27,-,TGTGCCAGCAGTTTAAGGGGGTTCACAGATACGCAGTATTTT,CASSLRGFTDTQYF
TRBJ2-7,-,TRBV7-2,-,TGTGCCAGCAGCTTAGTAGGGACATACTCCTACGAGCAGTACTTC,CASSLVGTYSYEQYF
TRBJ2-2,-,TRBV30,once,TGTGCCTGGAGTAAGGGGACCTTTAGGCAGCGCGGGGAGCTGTTTTTT,CAWSKGTFRQRGELFF
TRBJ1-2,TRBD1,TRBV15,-,TGTGCCACCAGCAGAGATTTTGGACAGGGGGCCGATGGCTACACCTTC,CATSRDFGQGADGYTF
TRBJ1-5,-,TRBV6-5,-,TGTGCCGCCGCTCGGGGGGATAGCAATCAGCCCCAGCATTTT,CAAARGDSNQPQHF
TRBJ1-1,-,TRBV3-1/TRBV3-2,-,TGTGCCAGCAGCCAAGGCCGGGCTGGGCGGGCCTCCTGGGGGGACACTGAAGCTTTCTTT,CASSQGRAGRASWGDTEAFF
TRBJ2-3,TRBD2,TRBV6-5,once,TGTGCCAGCACCTCCCCGACGGGGGGGGATACGCAGTATTTT,CASTSPTGGDTQYF
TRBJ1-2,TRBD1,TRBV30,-,TGTGCCTGGAGTTCACAGGGGACCGGGATCTATGGCTACACCTTC,CAWSSQGTGIYGYTF
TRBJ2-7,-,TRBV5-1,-,TGCGCCAGCAGCCCCCAACAGGGAACCTACGAGCAGTACTTC,CASSPQQGTYEQYF
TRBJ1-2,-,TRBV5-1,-,TGCGCCAGCAGCTTGGAGGCCAGCTTTTATGGCTACACCTTC,CASSLEASFYGYTF
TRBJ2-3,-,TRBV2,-,TGTGCCAGCAGCGCTAGGGGGGGTACCAGCACAGATACGCAGTATTTT,CASSARGGTSTDTQYF
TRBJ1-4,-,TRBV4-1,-,TGCGCCAGCAGCCCGACAGGAGGCAATGAAAAACTGTTTTTT,CASSPTGGNEKLFF
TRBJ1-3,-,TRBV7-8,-,TGTGCCAGCAGCTTAGTGGGAGGGGCGAGCTCTGGAAACACCATATATTTT,CASSLVGGASSGNTIYF
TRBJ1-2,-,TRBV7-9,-,TGTGCCAGCAGCTTGGGGGCAGGGTATGGCTACACCTTC,CASSLGAGYGYTF
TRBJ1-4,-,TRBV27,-,TGTGCCAGCAACCCGACAGGAGGGCTTGGAAAACTGTTTTTT,CASNPTGGLGKLFF
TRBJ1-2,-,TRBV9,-,TGTGCCAGCAGCTTGGGGGGAGACTCCCGTCACACCTTC,CASSLGGDSRHTF
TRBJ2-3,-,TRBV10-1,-,TGCGCCAGCAGTCGGGCCCCCTGGGATACGCAGTATTTT,CASSRAPWDTQYF
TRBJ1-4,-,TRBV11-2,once,TGTGCCAGCAGCCCTGGACAACCACCAAAGGAAAAACTGTTTTTT,CASSPGQPPKEKLFF
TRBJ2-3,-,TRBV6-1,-,TGTGCCAGCAGTGAAACCCTAGCGAAAGATACGCAGTATTTT,CASSETLAKDTQYF
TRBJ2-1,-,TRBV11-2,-,TGTGCCAGCAGCTTAAGAGTGGGTGAGCAGTTCTTC,CASSLRVGEQFF
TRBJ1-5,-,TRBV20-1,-,TGCAGTGCTAGTCGTGGAAATAGCAATCAGCCCCAGCATTTT,CSASRGNSNQPQHF
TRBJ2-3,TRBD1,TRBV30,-,TGTGCCTGGAGCCGGAACAGGGGAGCAGATACGCAGTATTTT,CAWSRNRGADTQYF
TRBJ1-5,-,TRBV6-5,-,TGTGCCAGCAGCACCGGGACATATCAGCCCCAGCATTTT,CASSTGTYQPQHF
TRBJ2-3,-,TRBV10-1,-,TGCGCCAGCAGCCAGGATACAGATACGCAGTATTTT,CASSQDTDTQYF
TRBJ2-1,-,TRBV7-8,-,TGTGCCAGCAGCTGGGCCGGGGCTACGGGTTACAATGAGCAGTTCTTC,CASSWAGATGYNEQFF
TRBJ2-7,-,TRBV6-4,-,TGTGCCAGCAGTCAACAGGCATTCGGGCAGTACTTC,CASSQQAFGQYF
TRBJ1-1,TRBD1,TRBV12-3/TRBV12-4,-,TGTGCCAGCAAAAGGACAGGGGGCCTTGAAGCTTTCTTT,CASKRTGGLEAFF
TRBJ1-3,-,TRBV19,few,TGTGCCAGTAGTTTGGACTCTGGAAACACCATATATTTT,CASSLDSGNTIYF
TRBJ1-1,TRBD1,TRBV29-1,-,TGCAGCGCCCGGGGACAGGGGGACACTGAAGCTTTCTTT,CSARGQGDTEAFF
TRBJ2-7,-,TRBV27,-,TGTGCCAGCAGTTTATTATACAGGGGAGGCGAGCAGTACTTC,CASSLLYRGGEQYF
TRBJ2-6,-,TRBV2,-,TGTGCCAGCAGTGGGCAACGGGGCGTCCTGACTTTC,CASSGQRGVLTF
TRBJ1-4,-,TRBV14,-,TGTGCCAGCAGCCAAGAAGGGGTCTCAAGGCGAGAAAAACTGTTTTTT,CASSQEGVSRREKLFF
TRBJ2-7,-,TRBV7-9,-,TGTGCCAGCAGCCTGGTTGGGACATCGTTTTCGGAGCAGTACTTC,CASSLVGTSFSEQYF
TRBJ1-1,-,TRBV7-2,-,TGTGCCAGCAGCTTAGATTACGGGACTGAAGCTTTCTTT,CASSLDYGTEAFF
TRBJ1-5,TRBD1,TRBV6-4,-,TGTGCCAGCAGGTATCCGGGACAGGACGGGGCTAGTCAGCCCCAGCATTTT,CASRYPGQDGASQPQHF
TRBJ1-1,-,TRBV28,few,TGTGCCAGCAGTTTAAGAGGGGAGTTTTGGAAAGCTTTCTTT,CASSLRGEFWKAFF
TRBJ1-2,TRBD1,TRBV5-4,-,TGTGCCAGCAGCTTGGGAGACAGGGTGTATGGCTACACCTTC,CASSLGDRVYGYTF
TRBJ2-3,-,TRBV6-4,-,TGTGCCAGCAGTGAAGGTGTTCTGAGCACAGATACGCAGTATTTT,CASSEGVLSTDTQYF
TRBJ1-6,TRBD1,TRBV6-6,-,TGTGCCAGCAGTTGGGACAGAACCAATTCACCCCTCCACTTT,CASSWDRTNSPLHF
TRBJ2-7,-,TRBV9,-,TGTGCCAGCAGCGTAGGTCCGGGCTCCTACGAGCAGTACTTC,CASSVGPGSYEQYF
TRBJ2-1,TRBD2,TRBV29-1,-,TGCAGCGTTGAGCGTCTAGCGGGGGTATACAATGAGCAGTTCTTC,CSVERLAGVYNEQFF
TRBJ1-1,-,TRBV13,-,TGTGCCAGCAGCTTAGGCCTTCGGGGGGGCACTGAAGCTTTCTTT,CASSLGLRGGTEAFF
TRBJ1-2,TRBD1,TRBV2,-,TGTGCCAGCAGTGGGGGACAGGGAAACTATGGCTACACCTTC,CASSGGQGNYGYTF
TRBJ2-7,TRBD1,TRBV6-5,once,TGTGCCAGCAGTCCGGCAGAAGGACAGGTCTACGAGCAGTACTTC,CASSPAEGQVYEQYF
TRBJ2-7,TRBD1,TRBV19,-,TGTGCCAGTAGTATAACGGGACAGGGGTACAACGAGCAGTACTTC,CASSITGQGYNEQYF
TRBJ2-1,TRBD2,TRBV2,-,TGTGCCAGCAGTGCCACTAGCGGGGGGGCCCATGAGCAGTTCTTC,CASSATSGGAHEQFF
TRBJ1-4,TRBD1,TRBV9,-,TGTGCCAGCAGCGTATCGAGTGAGGGGGCCCTTCTTTTT,CASSVSSEGALLF
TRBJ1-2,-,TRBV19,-,TGTGCCAGTAGTGACCAGGGGTCTAACTATGGCTACACCTTC,CASSDQGSNYGYTF
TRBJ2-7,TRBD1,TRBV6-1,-,TGTGCCAGCAGTGATAGGCGGGACAGGGATTCTTACGAGCAGTACTTC,CASSDRRDRDSYEQYF
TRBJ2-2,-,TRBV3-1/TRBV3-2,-,TGTGCCAGCAGCCGTGGTGGTCACGGACCTCGCACCGGGGAGCTGTTTTTT,CASSRGGHGPRTGELFF